This T cell receptor beta chain was captured by sequencing in a study of cytomegalovirus exposure and HLA in healthy donors. The CDR3 has 14 residues. Germline loops: CDR1 SGHTA, CDR2 FQGNSA. Trimming took 2 bases from V and 9 from J, leaving 17 bases between them. In the PCR, 60 Vbeta and 13 Jbeta primers were used. The method was immunoSEQ multiplex PCR; TCRdb's version includes in-frame clones alone and lacks a portion of them. The data show approximately 100,000 clones, about four fifths seen once. The sequence was collected from a woman between 35 and 50 years old in good health and CMV-seronegative. The rearrangement uses TRBV7-2 and TRBJ2-7; TRBD2 is a possible D gene (5 bases). The specimen sequenced was PBMCs. The CDR3 sequence: CASSLLGSRRGQYF. In DNA, the CDR3 is TGTGCCAGCAGCTTATTAGGGAGCCGCCGGGGGCAGTACTTC.